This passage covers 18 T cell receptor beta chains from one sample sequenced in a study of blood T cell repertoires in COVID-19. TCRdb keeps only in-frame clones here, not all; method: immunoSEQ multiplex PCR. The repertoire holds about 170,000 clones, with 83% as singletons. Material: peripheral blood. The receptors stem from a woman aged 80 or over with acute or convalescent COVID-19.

In DNA, the CDR3 is TGTGCCAGCAGTAAAGACAGGGATGGGAACACTGAAGCTTTCTTT. Translation: CASSKDRDGNTEAFF. The chain carries TRBV2 and TRBJ1-1, with 7 bases matching TRBD1. Germline lookup yields CDR1 SNHLY and CDR2 FYNNEI. This CDR3 comprises 15 residues. Trimming cost V 5 bases and J 1 base; bases outside gene matches: 7.

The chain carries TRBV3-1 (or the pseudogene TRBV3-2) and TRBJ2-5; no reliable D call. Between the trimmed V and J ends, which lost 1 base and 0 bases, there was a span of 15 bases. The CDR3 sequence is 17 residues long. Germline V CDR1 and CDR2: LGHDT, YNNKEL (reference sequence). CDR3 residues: CASSQGSGSRYQETQYF. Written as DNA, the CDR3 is TGTGCCAGCAGCCAAGGTTCGGGTTCGCGGTACCAAGAGACCCAGTACTTC.

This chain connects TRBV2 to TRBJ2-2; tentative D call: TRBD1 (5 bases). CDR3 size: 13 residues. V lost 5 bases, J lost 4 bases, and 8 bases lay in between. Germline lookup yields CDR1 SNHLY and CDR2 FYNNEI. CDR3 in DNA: TGTGCCAGCAGTAAGACAGCCACCGGGGAGCTGTTTTTT. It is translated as CASSKTATGELFF.

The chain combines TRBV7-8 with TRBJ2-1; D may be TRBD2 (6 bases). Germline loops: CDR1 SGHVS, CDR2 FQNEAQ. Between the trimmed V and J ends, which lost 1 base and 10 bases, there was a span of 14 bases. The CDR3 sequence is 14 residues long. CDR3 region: CASSLGGTQDEQFF. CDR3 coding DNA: TGTGCCAGCAGCTTAGGCGGGACCCAGGACGAGCAGTTCTTC.

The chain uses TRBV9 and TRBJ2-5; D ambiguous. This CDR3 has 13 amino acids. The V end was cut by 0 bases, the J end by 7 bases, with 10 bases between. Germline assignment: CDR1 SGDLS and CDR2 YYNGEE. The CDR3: CASSVGLGGTQYF. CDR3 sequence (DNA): TGTGCCAGCAGCGTAGGGCTCGGCGGGACCCAGTACTTC. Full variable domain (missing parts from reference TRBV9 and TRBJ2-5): DSGVTQTPKHLITATGQRVTLRCSPRSGDLSVYWYQQSLDQGLQFLIQYYNGEERAKGNILERFSAQQFPDLHSELNLSSLELGDSALYFCASSVGLGGTQYFGPGTRLLVL.

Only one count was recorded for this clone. CDR3 nucleotides: TGTGCCAGCAGCCTCATCGTGACAGGGGGTGTCCACGAGCAGTACTTC. Translated, it gives CASSLIVTGGVHEQYF. The chain combines TRBV5-6 with TRBJ2-7; 9 positions match TRBD1. Per germline, CDR1 SGHDT and CDR2 YYEEEE. Trimming cost V 4 bases and J 5 bases; bases outside gene matches: 13. The CDR3 contains 16 residues.

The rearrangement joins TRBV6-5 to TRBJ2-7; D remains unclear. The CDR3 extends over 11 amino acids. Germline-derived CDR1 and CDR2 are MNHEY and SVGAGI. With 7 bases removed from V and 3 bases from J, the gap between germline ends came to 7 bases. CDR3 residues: CASKAVYEQYF. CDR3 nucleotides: TGTGCCAGCAAAGCCGTCTACGAGCAGTACTTC.

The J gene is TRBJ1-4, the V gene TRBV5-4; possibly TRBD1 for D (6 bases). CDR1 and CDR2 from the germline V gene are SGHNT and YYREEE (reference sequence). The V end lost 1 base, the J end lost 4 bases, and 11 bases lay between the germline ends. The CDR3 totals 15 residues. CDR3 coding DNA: TGTGCCAGCAGCTTGTCAGGGGATTTTAATGAAAAACTGTTTTTT. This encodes CASSLSGDFNEKLFF.

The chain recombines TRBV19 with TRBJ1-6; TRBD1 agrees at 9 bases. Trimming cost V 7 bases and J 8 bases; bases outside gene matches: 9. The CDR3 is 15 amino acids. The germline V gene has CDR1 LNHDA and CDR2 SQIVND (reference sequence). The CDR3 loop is CASTTAGTGYSPLHF. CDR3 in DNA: TGTGCCAGTACCACAGCTGGGACAGGGTATTCACCCCTCCACTTT.

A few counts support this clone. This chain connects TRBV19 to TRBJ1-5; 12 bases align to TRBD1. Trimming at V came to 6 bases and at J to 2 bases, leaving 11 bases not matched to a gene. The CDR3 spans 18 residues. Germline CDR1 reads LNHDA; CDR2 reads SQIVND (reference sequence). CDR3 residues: CASSRDRGRSSGNQPQHF. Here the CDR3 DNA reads TGTGCCAGTAGCCGGGACAGGGGGCGAAGTAGCGGCAATCAGCCCCAGCATTTT.

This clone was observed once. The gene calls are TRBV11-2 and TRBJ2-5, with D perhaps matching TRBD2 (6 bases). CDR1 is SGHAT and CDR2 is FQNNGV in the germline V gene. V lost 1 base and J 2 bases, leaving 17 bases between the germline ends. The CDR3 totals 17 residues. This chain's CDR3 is CASSLGQAGLRQETQYF. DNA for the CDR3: TGTGCCAGCAGCTTAGGCCAAGCGGGCCTAAGACAAGAGACCCAGTACTTC.

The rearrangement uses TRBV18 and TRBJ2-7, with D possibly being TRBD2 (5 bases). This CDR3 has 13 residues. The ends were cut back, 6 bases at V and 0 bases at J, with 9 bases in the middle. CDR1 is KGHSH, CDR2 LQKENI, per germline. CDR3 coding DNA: TGTGCCAGCTCCCCTCGGGACTCCTACGAGCAGTACTTC. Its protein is CASSPRDSYEQYF.

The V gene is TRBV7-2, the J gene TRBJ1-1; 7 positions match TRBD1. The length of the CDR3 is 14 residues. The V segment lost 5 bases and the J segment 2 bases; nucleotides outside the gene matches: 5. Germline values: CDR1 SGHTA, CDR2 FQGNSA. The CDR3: CASSPGQLNTEAFF. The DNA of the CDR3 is TGTGCCAGCAGCCCGGGACAGCTAAACACTGAAGCTTTCTTT.

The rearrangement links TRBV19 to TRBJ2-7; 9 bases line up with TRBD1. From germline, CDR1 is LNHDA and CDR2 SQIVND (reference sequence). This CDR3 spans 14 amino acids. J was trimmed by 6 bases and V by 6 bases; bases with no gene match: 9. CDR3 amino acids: CASSQPGQGSEQYF. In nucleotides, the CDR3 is TGTGCCAGTAGCCAACCGGGACAGGGATCCGAGCAGTACTTC.

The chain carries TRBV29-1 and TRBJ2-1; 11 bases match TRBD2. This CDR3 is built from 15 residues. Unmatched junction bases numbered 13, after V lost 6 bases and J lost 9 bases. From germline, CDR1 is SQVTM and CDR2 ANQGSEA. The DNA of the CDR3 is TGCAGCGTCACGCTAACTAGCGGGGGTTTGGTTGAGCAGTTCTTC. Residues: CSVTLTSGGLVEQFF.

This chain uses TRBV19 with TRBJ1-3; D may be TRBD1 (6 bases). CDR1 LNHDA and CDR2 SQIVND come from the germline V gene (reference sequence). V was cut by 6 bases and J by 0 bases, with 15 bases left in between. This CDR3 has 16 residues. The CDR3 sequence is CASSPTGPSSGNTIYF. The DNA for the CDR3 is TGTGCCAGTAGCCCGACAGGCCCAAGCTCTGGAAACACCATATATTTT.

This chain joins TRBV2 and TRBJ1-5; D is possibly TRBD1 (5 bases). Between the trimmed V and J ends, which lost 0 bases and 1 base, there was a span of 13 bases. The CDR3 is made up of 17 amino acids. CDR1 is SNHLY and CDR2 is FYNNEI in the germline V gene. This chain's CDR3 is CASSEAMGPGSNQPQHF. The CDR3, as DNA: TGTGCCAGCAGTGAAGCCATGGGGCCTGGGAGCAATCAGCCCCAGCATTTT.

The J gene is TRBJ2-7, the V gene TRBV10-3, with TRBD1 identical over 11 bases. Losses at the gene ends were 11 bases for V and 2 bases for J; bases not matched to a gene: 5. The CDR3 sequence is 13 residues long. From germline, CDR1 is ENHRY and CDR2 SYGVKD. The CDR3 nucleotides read TGTGCCGCAGGGGGACAGGGGGCCTACGAGCAGTACTTC. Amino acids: CAAGGQGAYEQYF.